This T cell receptor (beta chain) derives from a study of blood T cell repertoires in COVID-19. Study overall: The United States, Italy and Spain were the sources of the acute and convalescent COVID-19 samples. In each case, the material was cDNA or gDNA derived from T cells, B-cell-depleted T cells, or PBMCs.

J gave up 6 bases and V 1 base, and 6 bases lay outside the gene matches. Germline-derived CDR1 and CDR2 are MNHNS and SASEGT. CDR3 length: 14 amino acids. Method: immunoSEQ multiplex PCR; TCRdb's copy keeps in-frame clones and lacks some. The sample lists 310,000 or so clones, 89% seen once, with around 6% in the top ten. The receptor was derived from a young man who had recovered from COVID-19. The rearrangement uses TRBV6-1 and TRBJ2-7; 7 nucleotides line up with TRBD2. Input material: peripheral blood. The CDR3 region is CASSEDAGRAEQYF. The CDR3 DNA sequence: TGTGCCAGCAGTGAAGACGCAGGGAGGGCCGAGCAGTACTTC.